This paragraph reports one TCR beta chain. TCRdb analysed the 5' RACE reads with MiXCR anew, one entry per CDR3 protein. Here the sample spans hundreds of thousands of distinct CDR3 sequences, 9.5% to 15% being singletons. Trimming shortened V by 8 bases and J by 6 bases, and 11 bases separated the two germline ends. The CDR3 totals 12 residues. CDR1 and CDR2 from the germline V gene are SNHLY and FYNNEI. This sample stems from a study of T cells after yellow fever vaccination. The receptor was isolated from a man aged 18 to 30 who received the YFV17D yellow fever vaccine. The starting material was CD4+ T cells sorted from PBMCs, obtained 15 days after the yellow fever booster vaccination. This chain uses TRBV2 with TRBJ2-4; the D gene is possibly TRBD2 (6 bases). CDR3 sequence: CASAGSGNIQYF. The CDR3 DNA reads as TGTGCCAGCGCCGGTAGCGGAAACATTCAGTACTTC. Full variable domain (outside the CDR3, taken from reference TRBV2 and TRBJ2-4): EPEVTQTPSHQVTQMGQEVILRCVPISNHLYFYWYRQILGQKVEFLVSFYNNEISEKSEIFDDQFSVERPDGSNFTLKIRSTKLEDSAMYFCASAGSGNIQYFGAGTRLSVL.